This T cell receptor beta chain came from a study of T cells in Graves' hyperthyroidism and ophthalmopathy. From RNA transcripts, TCR beta CDR3 regions were amplified. Initially, a first-round RT-PCR of the TCR CDR3 employed the HTBI primer set. TCRdb fed the multiplex PCR reads into MiXCR, producing one record per CDR3 protein. The sample includes around 660,000 distinct CDR3 sequences, about 45% of them seen just once. The CDR3 runs to 12 residues. The germline V gene encodes CDR1 ENHRY and CDR2 SYGVKD. Of note for this clonotype: Its antigen is unknown. The junction departs from the called germline gene at one end, perhaps through a read error.

Study results and caveats: Expanded thyroid clonotypes (above 0.001) were mostly also found in blood. Classification by a 13 V-J model distinguished ophthalmopathy from stable hyperthyroidism.

Exclusion of patients followed from uncontrolled infection, other autoimmune disease, pregnancy or lactation. The origin of this receptor is an adult man with Graves' disease, either hyperthyroidism or ophthalmopathy (not recorded which). J is TRBJ2-7 and V is TRBV10-3; possible D gene TRBD1, 5 bases. The sample was peripheral blood or thyroid tissue (not recorded which). Here the CDR3 reads CASSPGAHEQYF. The DNA for the CDR3 is TGTGCCAGCAGTCCTGGGGCCCACGAGCAGTACTTC.